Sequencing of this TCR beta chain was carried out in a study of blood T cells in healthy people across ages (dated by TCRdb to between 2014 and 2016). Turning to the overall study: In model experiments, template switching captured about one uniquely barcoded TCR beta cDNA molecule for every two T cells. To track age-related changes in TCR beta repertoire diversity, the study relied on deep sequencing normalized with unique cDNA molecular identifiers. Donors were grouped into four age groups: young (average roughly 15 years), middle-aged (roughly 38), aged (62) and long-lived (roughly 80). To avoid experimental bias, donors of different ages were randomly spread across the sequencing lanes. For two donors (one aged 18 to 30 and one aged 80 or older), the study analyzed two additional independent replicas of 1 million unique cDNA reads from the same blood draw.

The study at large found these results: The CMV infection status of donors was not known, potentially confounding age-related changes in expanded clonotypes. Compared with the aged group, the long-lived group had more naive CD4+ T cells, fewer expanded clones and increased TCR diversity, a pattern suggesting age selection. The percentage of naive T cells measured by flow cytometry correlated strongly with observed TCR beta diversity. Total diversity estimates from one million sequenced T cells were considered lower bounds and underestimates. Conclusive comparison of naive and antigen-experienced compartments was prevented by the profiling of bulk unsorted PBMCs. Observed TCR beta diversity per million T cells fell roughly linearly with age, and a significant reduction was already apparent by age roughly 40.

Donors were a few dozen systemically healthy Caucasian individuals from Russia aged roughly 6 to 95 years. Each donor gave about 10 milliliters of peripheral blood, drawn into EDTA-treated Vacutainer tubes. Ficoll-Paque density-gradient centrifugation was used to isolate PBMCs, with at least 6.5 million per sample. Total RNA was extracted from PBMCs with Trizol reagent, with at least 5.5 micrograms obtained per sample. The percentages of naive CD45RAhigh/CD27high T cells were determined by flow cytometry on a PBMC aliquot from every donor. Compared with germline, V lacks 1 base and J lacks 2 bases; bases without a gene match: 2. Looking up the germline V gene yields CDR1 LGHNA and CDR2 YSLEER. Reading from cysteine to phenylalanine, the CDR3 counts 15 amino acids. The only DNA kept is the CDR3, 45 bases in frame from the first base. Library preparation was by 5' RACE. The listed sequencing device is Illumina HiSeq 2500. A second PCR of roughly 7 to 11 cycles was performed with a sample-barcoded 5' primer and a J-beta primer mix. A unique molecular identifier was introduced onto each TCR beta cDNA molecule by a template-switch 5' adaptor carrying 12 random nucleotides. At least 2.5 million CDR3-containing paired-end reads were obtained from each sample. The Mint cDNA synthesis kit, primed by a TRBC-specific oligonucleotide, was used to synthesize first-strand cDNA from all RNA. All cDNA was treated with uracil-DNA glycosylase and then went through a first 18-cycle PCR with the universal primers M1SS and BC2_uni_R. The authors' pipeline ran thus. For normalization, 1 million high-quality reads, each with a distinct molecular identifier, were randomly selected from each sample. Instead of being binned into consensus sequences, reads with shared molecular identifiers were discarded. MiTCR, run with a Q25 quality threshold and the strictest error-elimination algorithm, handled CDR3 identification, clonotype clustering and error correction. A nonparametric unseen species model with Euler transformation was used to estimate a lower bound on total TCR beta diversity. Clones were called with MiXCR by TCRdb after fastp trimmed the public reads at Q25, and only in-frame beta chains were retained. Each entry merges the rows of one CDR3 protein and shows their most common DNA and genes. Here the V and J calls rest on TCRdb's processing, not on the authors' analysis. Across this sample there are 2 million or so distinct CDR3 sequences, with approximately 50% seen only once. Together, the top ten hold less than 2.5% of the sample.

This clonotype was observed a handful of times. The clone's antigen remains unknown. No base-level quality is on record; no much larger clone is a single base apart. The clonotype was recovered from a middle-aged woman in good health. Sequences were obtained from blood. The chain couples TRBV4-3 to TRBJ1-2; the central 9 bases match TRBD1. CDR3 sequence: CASSQATGGNYGYTF. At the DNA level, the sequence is TGCGCCAGCAGCCAAGCGACAGGGGGAAACTATGGCTACACCTTC.